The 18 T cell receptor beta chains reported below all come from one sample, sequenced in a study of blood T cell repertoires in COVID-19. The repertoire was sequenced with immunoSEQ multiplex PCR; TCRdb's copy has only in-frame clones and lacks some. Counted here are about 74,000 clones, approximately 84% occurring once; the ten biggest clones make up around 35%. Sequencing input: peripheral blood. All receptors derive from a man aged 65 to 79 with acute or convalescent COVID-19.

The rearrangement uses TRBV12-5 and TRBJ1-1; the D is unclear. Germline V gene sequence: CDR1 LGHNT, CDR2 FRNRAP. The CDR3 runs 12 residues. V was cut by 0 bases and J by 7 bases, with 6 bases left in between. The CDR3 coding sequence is TGTGCTAGTGGTTTGGTCGGTGGTGAAGCTTTCTTT. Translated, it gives CASGLVGGEAFF.

The CDR3 sequence is CASSFFGGSHIQYF. The CDR3 nucleotides are TGTGCCAGCAGCTTTTTTGGCGGGAGTCACATTCAGTACTTC. The chain combines TRBV5-4 with TRBJ2-4; 7 nucleotides agree with TRBD2. This CDR3 spans 14 amino acids. Germline lookup yields CDR1 SGHNT and CDR2 YYREEE (reference sequence). V shed 2 bases and J 8 bases; nucleotides not matched to a gene: 7.

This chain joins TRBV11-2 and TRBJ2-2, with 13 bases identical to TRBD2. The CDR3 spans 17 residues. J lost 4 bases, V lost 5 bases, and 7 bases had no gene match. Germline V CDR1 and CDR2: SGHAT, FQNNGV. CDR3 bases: TGTGCCAGCAGCACCCGACTAGCGGGAGGTTCCACCGGGGAGCTGTTTTTT. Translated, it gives CASSTRLAGGSTGELFF.

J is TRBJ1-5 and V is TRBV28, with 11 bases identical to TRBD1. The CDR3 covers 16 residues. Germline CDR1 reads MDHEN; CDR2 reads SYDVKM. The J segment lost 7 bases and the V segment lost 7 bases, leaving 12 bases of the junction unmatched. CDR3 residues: CASTPLGQGVQQPQHF. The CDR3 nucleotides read TGTGCCAGCACCCCCCTGGGACAGGGGGTCCAACAGCCCCAGCATTTT.

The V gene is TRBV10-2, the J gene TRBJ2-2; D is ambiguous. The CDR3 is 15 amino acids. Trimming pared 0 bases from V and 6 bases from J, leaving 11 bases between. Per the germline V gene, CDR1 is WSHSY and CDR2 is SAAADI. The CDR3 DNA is TGCGCCAGCAGTGAGTCGACTCGAGCTGCCGGGGAGCTGTTTTTT. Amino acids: CASSESTRAAGELFF.

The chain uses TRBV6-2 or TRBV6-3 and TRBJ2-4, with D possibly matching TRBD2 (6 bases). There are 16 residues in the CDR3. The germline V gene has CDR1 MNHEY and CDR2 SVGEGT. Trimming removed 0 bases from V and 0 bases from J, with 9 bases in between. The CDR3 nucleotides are TGTGCCAGCAGTTACTCCGGGAGCTTAGCCAAAAACATTCAGTACTTC. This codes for CASSYSGSLAKNIQYF.

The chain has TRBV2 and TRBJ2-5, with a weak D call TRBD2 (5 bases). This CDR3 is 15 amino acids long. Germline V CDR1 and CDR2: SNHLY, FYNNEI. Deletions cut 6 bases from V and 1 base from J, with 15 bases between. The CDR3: CASRGWAGFQETQYF. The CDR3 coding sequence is TGTGCCAGCAGGGGATGGGCGGGCTTCCAAGAGACCCAGTACTTC.

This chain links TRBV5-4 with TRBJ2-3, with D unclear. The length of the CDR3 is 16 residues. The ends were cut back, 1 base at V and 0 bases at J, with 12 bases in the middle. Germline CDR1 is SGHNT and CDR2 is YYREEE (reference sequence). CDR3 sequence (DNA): TGTGCCAGCAGCTTGTCTCCTACCTTTAGCACAGATACGCAGTATTTT. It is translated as CASSLSPTFSTDTQYF.

As DNA, the CDR3 is TGTGCCAGCAGAGGACCCAGAGGGCATGAGCAGTTCTTC. As protein: CASRGPRGHEQFF. The gene calls are TRBV7-9 and TRBJ2-1, with D perhaps matching TRBD2 (5 bases). CDR1 is SEHNR, CDR2 FQNEAQ, per germline (reference sequence). Trimming stripped 6 bases from V and 8 bases from J, with 14 bases between. The CDR3 runs to 13 residues.

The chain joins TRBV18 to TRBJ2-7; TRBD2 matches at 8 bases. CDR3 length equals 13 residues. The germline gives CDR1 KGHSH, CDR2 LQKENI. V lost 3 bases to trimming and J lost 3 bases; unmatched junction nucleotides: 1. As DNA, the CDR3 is TGTGCCAGCTCACCCAGCGGGGGCTACGAGCAGTACTTC. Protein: CASSPSGGYEQYF.

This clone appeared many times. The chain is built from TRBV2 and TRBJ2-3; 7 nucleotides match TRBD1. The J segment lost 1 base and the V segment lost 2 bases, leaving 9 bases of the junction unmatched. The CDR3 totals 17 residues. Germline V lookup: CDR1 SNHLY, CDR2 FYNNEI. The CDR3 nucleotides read TGTGCCAGCAGTGAACGATTTTGGGACAGCCGCACAGATACGCAGTATTTT. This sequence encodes CASSERFWDSRTDTQYF. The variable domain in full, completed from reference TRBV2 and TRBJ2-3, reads EPEVTQTPSHQVTQMGQEVILRCVPISNHLYFYWYRQILGQKVEFLVSFYNNEISEKSEIFDDQFSVERPDGSNFTLKIRSTKLEDSAMYFCASSERFWDSRTDTQYFGPGTRLTVL.

In DNA form, the CDR3 reads TGTGCCAGCAGCTTAGGTGGCAGGGAGGGCAATCAGCCCCAGCATTTT. Amino acids: CASSLGGREGNQPQHF. The V and J genes are TRBV7-6 and TRBJ1-5; TRBD1 might be the D (5 bases). The ends were cut back, 1 base at V and 2 bases at J, with 12 bases in the middle. This CDR3 is 16 amino acids long. CDR1 is SGHVS, CDR2 FNYEAQ, per germline. The full variable domain, with the rest looked up from reference TRBV7-6 and TRBJ1-5, is GAGVSQSPRYKVTKRGQDVALRCDPISGHVSLYWYRQALGQGPEFLTYFNYEAQQDKSGLPNDRFSAERPEGSISTLTIQRTEQRDSAMYRCASSLGGREGNQPQHFGDGTRLSIL.

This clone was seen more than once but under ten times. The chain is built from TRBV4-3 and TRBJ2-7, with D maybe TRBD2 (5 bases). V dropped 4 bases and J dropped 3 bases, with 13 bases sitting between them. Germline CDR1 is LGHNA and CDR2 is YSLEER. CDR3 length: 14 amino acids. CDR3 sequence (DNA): TGCGCCAGCAGCCGCCAGAGCGGCAACTACGAGCAGTACTTC. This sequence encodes CASSRQSGNYEQYF.

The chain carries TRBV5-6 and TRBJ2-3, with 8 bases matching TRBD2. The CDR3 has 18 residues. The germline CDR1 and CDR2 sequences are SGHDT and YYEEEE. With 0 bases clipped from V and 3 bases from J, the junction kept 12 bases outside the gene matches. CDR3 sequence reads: CASSLGQAGARYTDTQYF. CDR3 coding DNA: TGTGCCAGCAGCTTGGGACAAGCGGGGGCACGATATACAGATACGCAGTATTTT. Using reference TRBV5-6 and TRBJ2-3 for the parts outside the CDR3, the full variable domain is DAGVTQSPTHLIKTRGQQVTLRCSPKSGHDTVSWYQQALGQGPQFIFQYYEEEERQRGNFPDRFSGHQFPNYSSELNVNALLLGDSALYLCASSLGQAGARYTDTQYFGPGTRLTVL.

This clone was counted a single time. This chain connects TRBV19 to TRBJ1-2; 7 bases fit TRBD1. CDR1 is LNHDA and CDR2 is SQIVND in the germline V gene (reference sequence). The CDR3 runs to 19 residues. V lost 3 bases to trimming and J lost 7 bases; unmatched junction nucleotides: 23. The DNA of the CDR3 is TGTGCCAGTAGTATCATGACCGGGAGCACAGGGGCCTCTCGGGGTGGCTACACCTTC. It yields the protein CASSIMTGSTGASRGGYTF.

CDR3 in DNA: TGTGCCAGCAGTGAAACCGGCGGGCCTTCACCCCTCCACTTT. Translating gives CASSETGGPSPLHF. The genes are TRBV2 and TRBJ1-6, with D unclear. Germline CDR1 reads SNHLY; CDR2 reads FYNNEI. V was cut by 2 bases and J by 9 bases, with 11 bases left in between. The CDR3 consists of 14 residues.

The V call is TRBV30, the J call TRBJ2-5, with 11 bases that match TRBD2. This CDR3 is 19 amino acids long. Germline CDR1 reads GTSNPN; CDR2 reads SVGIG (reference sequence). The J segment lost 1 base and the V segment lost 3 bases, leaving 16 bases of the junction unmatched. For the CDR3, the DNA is TGTGCCTGGAGCCCACGGAGGGTAGCGGGAGGGGAGGTCCAAGAGACCCAGTACTTC. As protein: CAWSPRRVAGGEVQETQYF.

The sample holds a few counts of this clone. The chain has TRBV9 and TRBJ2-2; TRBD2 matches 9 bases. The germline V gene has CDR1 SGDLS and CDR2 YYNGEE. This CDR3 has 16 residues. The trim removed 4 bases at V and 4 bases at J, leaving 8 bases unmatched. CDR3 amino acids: CASSPASGAATGELFF. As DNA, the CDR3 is TGTGCCAGCAGCCCGGCTAGCGGGGCCGCCACCGGGGAGCTGTTTTTT.